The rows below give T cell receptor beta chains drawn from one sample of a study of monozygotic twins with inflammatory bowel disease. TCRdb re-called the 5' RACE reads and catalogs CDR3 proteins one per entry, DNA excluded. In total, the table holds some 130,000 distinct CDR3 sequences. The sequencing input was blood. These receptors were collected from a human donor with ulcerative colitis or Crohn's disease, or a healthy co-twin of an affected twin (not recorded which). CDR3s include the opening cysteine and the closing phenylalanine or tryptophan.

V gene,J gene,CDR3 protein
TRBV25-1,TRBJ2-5,CASSGPGLPYF
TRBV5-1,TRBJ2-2,CASSLAATSTGELFF
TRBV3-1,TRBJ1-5,CASSHGTGRNQPQHF
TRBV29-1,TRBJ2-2,CSVDGLAAGTGELFF
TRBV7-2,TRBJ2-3,CASSLNWLDTQYF
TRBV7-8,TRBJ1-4,CASRTGTGREKLFF
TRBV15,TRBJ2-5,CATSDFQETQYF
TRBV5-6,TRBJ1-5,CASSLEDQPQHF
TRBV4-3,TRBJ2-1,CASSQERSGVSYNEQFF
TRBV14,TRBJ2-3,CASRRRAITDTQYF
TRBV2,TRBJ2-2,CASSGTSPGELFF
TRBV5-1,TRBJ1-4,CASSWSGQSNEKLFF
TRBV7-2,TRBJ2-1,CASSFTQEINEQFF
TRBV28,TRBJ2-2,CASSLEVSSGELFF
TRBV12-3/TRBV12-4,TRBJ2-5,CASSFSGAKETQYF
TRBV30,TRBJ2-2,CAWSVNMGVFF
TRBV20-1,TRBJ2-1,CSARPRTSGRWNEQFF
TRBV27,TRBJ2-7,CASSKSGTGYGGQYF
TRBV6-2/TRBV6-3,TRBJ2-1,CASSRPGWVNNEQFF
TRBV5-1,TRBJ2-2,CASSWGLNTGELFF
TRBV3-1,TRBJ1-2,CASSQEWPSGAEGYTF
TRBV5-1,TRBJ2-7,CASSSWTGETYEQYF
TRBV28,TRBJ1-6,CASSLYGQENSPLHF